Shown below are 15 T cell receptor beta chains from a single sample sequenced in a study of blood T cells in healthy people across ages. The authors ran a second PCR of about 7 to 11 cycles using a sample-barcoded 5' primer and a J-beta primer mix. TCRdb used MiXCR to reprocess the 5' RACE reads, holding one entry per CDR3 protein. The sample contains around 990,000 distinct CDR3 sequences, about 25% of which appear only once. The same data also contributed to another study, on T cells of mothers and their children.

Sequencing was done on a sample of blood. The receptors here all came from a girl aged 2 to 10 in good health.

The chain combines TRBV20-1 with TRBJ1-2; unclear D gene. V was cut by 6 bases and J by 0 bases, with 20 bases left in between. The length of the CDR3 is 16 residues. From germline, CDR1 is DFQATT and CDR2 SNEGSKA (reference sequence). In nucleotides, the CDR3 is TGCAGTGCCAGGTCAGCCAGCCTACCACCTAACTATGGCTACACCTTC. Translated, it gives CSARSASLPPNYGYTF.

This clonotype was counted a few times. This rearrangement joins TRBV20-1 to TRBJ2-5; TRBD2 matches at 10 bases. V lost 0 bases and J lost 1; bases outside the gene matches: 5. The CDR3 loop spans 16 amino acids. Germline V gene data show CDR1 as DFQATT and CDR2 as SNEGSKA (reference sequence). CDR3 in amino acids: CSARDASGSPQETQYF. DNA for the CDR3: TGCAGTGCTAGAGATGCTAGCGGGAGTCCCCAAGAGACCCAGTACTTC.

At least ten counts were recorded for this clonotype. The chain uses TRBV20-1 and TRBJ2-2; 11 nucleotides line up with TRBD1. Trimming took 5 bases from V and 4 from J; bases not matched to a gene: 9. This CDR3 spans 16 amino acids. Germline V gene lookup returns CDR1 DFQATT and CDR2 SNEGSKA (reference sequence). DNA for the CDR3: TGCAGTGCTCGACCCAAGGACAGGGGGCTCACCGGGGAGCTGTTTTTT. It specifies CSARPKDRGLTGELFF.

This chain uses TRBV12-3 or TRBV12-4 with TRBJ2-1; D is perhaps TRBD2 (5 bases). V lost 5 bases, J lost 8 bases, and 16 bases lay in between. There are 14 residues in the CDR3. CDR3 bases: TGTGCCAGCAGTCTTCTGACGTCAGCGGATGAGCAGTTCTTC. Translated: CASSLLTSADEQFF.

The chain uses TRBV29-1 and TRBJ2-7; TRBD2 matches 8 bases. V shed 4 bases and J 0 bases; nucleotides not matched to a gene: 5. The CDR3 is 14 residues long. CDR1 is SQVTM, CDR2 ANQGSEA, per germline. The CDR3 here is CSVVSGDRSYEQYF. Here the CDR3 DNA reads TGCAGCGTTGTTAGCGGGGACCGCTCCTACGAGCAGTACTTC.

This clonotype was recorded a few times. This chain uses TRBV11-2 with TRBJ2-5; perhaps TRBD1 as D (6 bases). Germline V CDR1 and CDR2: SGHAT, FQNNGV. CDR3 length equals 14 residues. V dropped 4 bases and J dropped 5 bases, with 14 bases sitting between them. CDR3 protein: CASSWTVFDETQYF. The CDR3 nucleotides are TGTGCCAGCAGCTGGACAGTTTTCGACGAGACCCAGTACTTC.

This clonotype was recorded many times. The V gene is TRBV7-8, the J gene TRBJ1-2; the D is unclear. V was clipped by 1 base and J by 4 bases, with 10 bases between them. This CDR3 is 14 amino acids long. CDR1 SGHVS and CDR2 FQNEAQ come from the germline V gene. The CDR3 DNA follows: TGTGCCAGCAGCTTAGGGTCGGCAGCCTATGGCTACACCTTC. Translation: CASSLGSAAYGYTF.

This chain uses TRBV29-1 with TRBJ1-1, with a tentative D call TRBD1 (6 bases). This CDR3 comprises 15 residues. Germline loops: CDR1 SQVTM, CDR2 ANQGSEA. V lost 3 bases to trimming and J lost 3 bases, with 17 bases between them. The CDR3 loop reads CSVEGLTDSYTEAFF. Here the CDR3 DNA reads TGCAGCGTTGAGGGCTTGACGGACAGTTACACTGAAGCTTTCTTT. Complete variable domain (other parts from reference TRBV29-1 and TRBJ1-1): SAVISQKPSRDICQRGTSLTIQCQVDSQVTMMFWYRQQPGQSLTLIATANQGSEATYESGFVIDKFPISRPNLTFSTLTVSNMSPEDSSIYLCSVEGLTDSYTEAFFGQGTRLTVV.

This clonotype was recorded a few times. The V call is TRBV5-5, the J call TRBJ2-7; 7 bases are shared with TRBD1. CDR1 is SGHKS, CDR2 YYEKEE, per germline (reference sequence). Germline trimming cut 2 bases from V and 3 bases from J; bases unmatched to any gene: 5. This CDR3 contains 14 residues. DNA for the CDR3: TGTGCCAGCAGCTTAGACAGGGTGGACTACGAGCAGTACTTC. The encoded protein is CASSLDRVDYEQYF.

The chain joins TRBV19 to TRBJ2-2, with unresolved D. This CDR3 region has 13 residues. Per the germline V gene, CDR1 is LNHDA and CDR2 is SQIVND (reference sequence). The V and J ends lost 3 bases and 8 bases respectively, with 10 bases between them. In DNA, the CDR3 is TGTGCCAGTAGTATTCGAGCGTGGGGGGAGCTGTTTTTT. Encoded protein: CASSIRAWGELFF.

As concerns this clonotype: Here the CDR3 omits its conserved ending phenylalanine or tryptophan, so a read error is the likely source. The chain is built from TRBV20-1 and TRBJ1-1; D is undetermined. V was shortened by 0 bases and J by 1 base, with 6 bases between the two germline ends. The CDR3 runs 13 residues. Germline CDR1 DFQATT, CDR2 SNEGSKA (reference sequence). In nucleotides, the CDR3 is TGCAGTGCTAGAGATGGCAAGAACACTGAAGCTTTCGTT. Amino acids: CSARDGKNTEAFV.

This clonotype was seen a handful of times. The chain carries TRBV6-5 and TRBJ1-2, with D possibly TRBD1 on 6 matching bases. This CDR3 spans 17 amino acids. Trimming took off 2 bases at V and 4 bases at J, with 20 bases between the two ends. Germline V lookup: CDR1 MNHEY, CDR2 SVGAGI. This CDR3 reads CASSYPGQNQYRYGYTF. The CDR3 coding sequence is TGTGCCAGCAGTTACCCTGGACAGAACCAATATCGCTATGGCTACACCTTC.

The CDR3 spells CASSAGTLGLEQYF. The CDR3 DNA reads as TGTGCCAGCAGCGCCGGGACCCTGGGGCTCGAGCAGTACTTC. The rearrangement links TRBV7-9 to TRBJ2-7; D possibly matches TRBD1 or TRBD2 (5 bases each). There are 14 residues in the CDR3. Trimming took 5 bases from V and 6 from J, leaving 17 bases between them. The V gene's germline CDR1 is SEHNR and CDR2 FQNEAQ (reference sequence).

This clonotype has more than one count but fewer than ten. The genes are TRBV6-5 and TRBJ1-2; D is undetermined. V dropped 5 bases and J dropped 0 bases, with 13 bases sitting between them. Germline V lookup: CDR1 MNHEY, CDR2 SVGAGI. The CDR3 spans 15 residues. The CDR3 coding sequence is TGTGCCAGCAGTCCCTACACGGGGACTAACTATGGCTACACCTTC. Its protein product is CASSPYTGTNYGYTF.

The genes are TRBV29-1 and TRBJ2-3; D is ambiguous. Germline CDR1 and CDR2: SQVTM and ANQGSEA. CDR3 length: 12 amino acids. With 1 base removed from V and 4 bases from J, the gap between germline ends came to 6 bases. The CDR3 spells CSVEANADTQYF. CDR3 bases: TGCAGCGTTGAAGCCAATGCAGATACGCAGTATTTT.